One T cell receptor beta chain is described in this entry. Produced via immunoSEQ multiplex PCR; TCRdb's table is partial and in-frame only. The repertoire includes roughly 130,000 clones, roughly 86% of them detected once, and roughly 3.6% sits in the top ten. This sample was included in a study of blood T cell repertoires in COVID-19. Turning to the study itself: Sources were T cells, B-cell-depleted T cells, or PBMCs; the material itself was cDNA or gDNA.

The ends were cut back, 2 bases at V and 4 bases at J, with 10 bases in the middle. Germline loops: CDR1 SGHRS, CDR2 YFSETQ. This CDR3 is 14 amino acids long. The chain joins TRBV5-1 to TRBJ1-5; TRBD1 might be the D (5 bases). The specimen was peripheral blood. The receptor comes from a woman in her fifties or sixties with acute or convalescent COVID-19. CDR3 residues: CASSFDSGNQPQHF. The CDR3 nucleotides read TGCGCCAGCAGCTTTGACAGCGGGAATCAGCCCCAGCATTTT.